Following are 13 T cell receptor beta chains from one sample sequenced in a study of metastatic and nonmetastatic thyroid tumors. Before thyroid surgery, none of the patients had received any treatment. MiXCR re-clonotyped the PCR reads for TCRdb. The table has under 45,000 clones, around 28% seen once. Sequenced input: blood. These receptors all come from a male donor with papillary thyroid cancer or a benign thyroid nodule (not recorded which). Some clones in this sample may be carry-over from other donors' samples.

This clone was recorded a few times. The chain joins TRBV25-1 to TRBJ1-2; D perhaps matches TRBD1 (5 bases). Germline values: CDR1 MGHDK, CDR2 SYGVNS. Between the trimmed V and J ends, which lost 1 base and 4 bases, there was a span of 19 bases. CDR3 length equals 17 residues. This CDR3 is CASSEFESTDRGYGYTF. For the CDR3, the DNA is TGTGCCAGCAGTGAATTTGAGTCGACAGACCGGGGCTATGGCTACACCTTC.

The chain combines TRBV6-2 or TRBV6-3 with TRBJ1-1, with D unresolved. The CDR3 length is 11 residues. The germline V gene encodes CDR1 MNHEY and CDR2 SVGEGT. V lost 6 bases, J lost 5 bases, and 7 bases lay in between. The CDR3 reads CASSLRTEAFF. In DNA form, the CDR3 reads TGTGCCAGCAGCCTAAGGACTGAAGCTTTCTTT.

Many counts were recorded for this clone. The sample has other DNA sequences that encode this CDR3 too. The rearrangement uses TRBV20-1 and TRBJ2-3, with D tentatively TRBD1 (6 bases). From germline, CDR1 is DFQATT and CDR2 SNEGSKA (reference sequence). The CDR3 has 13 amino acids. V lost 5 bases and J 0 bases, leaving 9 bases between the germline ends. DNA of the CDR3: TGCAGTGCTCTTGGACAGAGCACAGATACGCAGTATTTT. This codes for CSALGQSTDTQYF.

Ten or more counts support this clone. This chain links TRBV7-2 with TRBJ2-3, with TRBD2 matching 15 bases. The CDR3 is 17 amino acids. The trim removed 5 bases at V and 5 bases at J, leaving 8 bases unmatched. Per germline, CDR1 SGHTA and CDR2 FQGNSA. The CDR3 reads CASSGRTSGREVDTQYF. The CDR3 region has the DNA TGTGCCAGCAGCGGACGGACTAGCGGGAGGGAGGTAGATACGCAGTATTTT.

The rearrangement joins TRBV13 to TRBJ2-1; 8 positions agree with TRBD1. The CDR3 runs to 11 residues. In germline, CDR1 is PRHDT, CDR2 FYEKMQ (reference sequence). With V trimmed by 3 bases and J by 16 bases, 5 bases remained unmatched. The CDR3 loop reads CASSLGQGAFF. Here the CDR3 DNA reads TGTGCCAGCAGCTTGGGGCAGGGGGCATTCTTC.

This clone showed up just a few times. DNA of the CDR3: TGTGCCAGCAGGTGGTCTTTTCTTGGAAACACCATATATTTT. This translates into CASRWSFLGNTIYF. The genes are TRBV6-1 and TRBJ1-3; D is undetermined. The CDR3 extends over 14 amino acids. Per the germline V gene, CDR1 is MNHNS and CDR2 is SASEGT. The V end was cut by 6 bases, the J end by 3 bases, with 12 bases between.

V and J are TRBV28 and TRBJ1-1, with D possibly matching TRBD1 (6 bases). CDR1 and CDR2 (germline): MDHEN, SYDVKM. Trimming took off 3 bases at V and 2 bases at J, with 13 bases between the two ends. The CDR3 extends over 15 amino acids. The CDR3 loop reads CASSLYRGQNTEAFF. CDR3 nucleotides: TGTGCCAGCAGTTTGTATCGGGGACAAAACACTGAAGCTTTCTTT.

This clone was picked up many times. DNA of the CDR3: TGCAGTGCTCTACCCCGGGACAGGTCCTACGAGCAGTACTTC. It translates to CSALPRDRSYEQYF. The rearrangement joins TRBV20-1 to TRBJ2-7; TRBD1 matches 8 bases. This CDR3 region has 14 residues. Trimming took 5 bases from V and 1 from J; bases not matched to a gene: 7. Per the germline V gene, CDR1 is DFQATT and CDR2 is SNEGSKA (reference sequence).

A few counts support this clone. This chain connects TRBV2 to TRBJ2-1; perhaps TRBD1 as D (5 bases). Trimming removed 8 bases at V and 7 bases at J, with 15 bases between. The germline V gene encodes CDR1 SNHLY and CDR2 FYNNEI. CDR3 length equals 13 residues. CDR3 loop: CASPRQSGNEQFF. In DNA form, the CDR3 reads TGTGCCAGCCCCCGACAGTCCGGGAATGAGCAGTTCTTC.

This clone was seen ten or more times. A read error is possible here, since a much larger clone lies one base away. This CDR3 is also generated by other DNA sequences in the sample. V usage is TRBV2 and J usage is TRBJ2-6, with no clear D. The CDR3 extends over 17 amino acids. Germline V gene sequence: CDR1 SNHLY, CDR2 FYNNEI. V was pared by 1 base and J by 8 bases, with 18 bases between. DNA for the CDR3: TGTGCCAGCAGTGAAGAGGTAACCCGGTCATCCCCCAACGTCCTGACTTTC. This translates into CASSEEVTRSSPNVLTF.

The chain couples TRBV11-1 to TRBJ2-5; D not certain. The CDR3 extends over 12 amino acids. V lost 2 bases and J lost 5, with 6 bases in between. Germline CDR1 SGHAT, CDR2 FQDESV (reference sequence). CDR3 sequence reads: CASSLRKETQYF. CDR3 coding DNA: TGTGCCAGCAGCTTACGAAAGGAGACCCAGTACTTC.

By frequency in the sample, this clone is medium-sized. The V call is TRBV2, the J call TRBJ2-7; D could derive from TRBD1 or TRBD2 (5 bases each). Germline V lookup: CDR1 SNHLY, CDR2 FYNNEI. The CDR3 is 14 amino acids. V was trimmed by 7 bases and J by 0 bases, leaving 13 bases between them. The CDR3 DNA is TGTGCCAGCACCCGGGACCGGAGCTCCTACGAGCAGTACTTC. Amino acid sequence: CASTRDRSSYEQYF.

The chain uses TRBV13 and TRBJ2-3; weak D call: TRBD2 (7 bases). The germline V gene has CDR1 PRHDT and CDR2 FYEKMQ (reference sequence). With 5 bases removed from V and 3 bases from J, the gap between germline ends came to 15 bases. CDR3 length: 15 amino acids. The CDR3 sequence: CASSQREGGTDTQYF. CDR3 nucleotides: TGTGCCAGCAGCCAGCGGGAAGGGGGAACAGATACGCAGTATTTT.